This T cell receptor (beta chain) was sequenced during a study of CD8 T cells in Susac syndrome. Study conclusions and caveats: The authors acknowledged that the study's TCR sequencing and HLA analysis involved relatively few individuals.

Random hexamers served to reverse transcribe about 0.5 to 1 ug RNA. The CDR3 of TCR beta was amplified by immunoSEQ multiplex PCR across 54 Vbeta and 13 Jbeta. One entry per CDR3 protein results from TCRdb running MiXCR on the immunoSEQ multiplex PCR reads. The table records approximately 180,000 distinct CDR3 sequences, almost 96% of them present only once. Of note for this clonotype: The target antigen is unknown.

Trimming removed 8 bases at V and 2 bases at J, with 16 bases between. The CDR3 is 14 amino acids. Looked up from germline, CDR1 is MNHEY and CDR2 is SMNVEV (reference sequence). From blood CD8+ and CD4+ T cells, TCR beta sequences were generated. TEMRA cells were FACS-enriched, with CD8+ and CD4+ T cells isolated negatively. This clonotype was sampled from a human donor with multiple sclerosis. Material for sequencing was CD4+ T cells from PBMCs. The chain has TRBV27 and TRBJ2-7; the D gene could be TRBD1 or TRBD2 (6 bases each). Here the CDR3 reads CASRGLMRAYEQYF. CDR3 DNA sequence: TGTGCCAGCCGGGGGCTGATGCGCGCCTACGAGCAGTACTTC.